This T cell receptor beta chain was identified during a study of shared clonotypes between healthy human individuals. Looked up from germline, CDR1 is MDHEN and CDR2 is SYDVKM. This CDR3 has 16 residues. V lost 6 bases and J 0 bases, leaving 14 bases between the germline ends. Some clones are missing from TCRdb's copy, which holds only in-frame ones; the method was immunoSEQ multiplex PCR. The table shows some 2.3 million clones, with more than 85% occurring only once. The TCR sequence derives from a man aged 18 to 30 in good health. Some clones in this sample may be carry-over from other donors' samples. The chain has TRBV28 and TRBJ1-4; D might be TRBD1 (6 bases). Sequencing was done on a sample of naive CD4+ T cells from PBMCs. Subset of the sample: CD45RA+ positively selected. CDR3 DNA: TGTGCCAGCAGGGCGACAGGAGCATCAACTAATGAAAAACTGTTTTTT. Protein product: CASRATGASTNEKLFF.